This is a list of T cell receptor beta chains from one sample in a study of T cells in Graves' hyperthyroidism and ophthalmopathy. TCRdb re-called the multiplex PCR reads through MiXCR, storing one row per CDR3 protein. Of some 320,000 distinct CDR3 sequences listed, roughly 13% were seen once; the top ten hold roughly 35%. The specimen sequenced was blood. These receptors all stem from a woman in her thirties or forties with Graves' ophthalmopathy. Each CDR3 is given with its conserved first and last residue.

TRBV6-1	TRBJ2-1	CASSVQAGEVFNEQFF
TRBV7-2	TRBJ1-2	CASSLVVGQEDGYTF
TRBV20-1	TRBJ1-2	CSAPMGGQANYGYTF
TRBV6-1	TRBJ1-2	CASSEERHYGYTF
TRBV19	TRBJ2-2	CASSSQKFTGELFF
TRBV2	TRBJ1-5	CASRYRDEGQPQHF
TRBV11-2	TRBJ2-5	CASSLGRGAKGGETQYF
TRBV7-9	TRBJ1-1	CASSLGAVDTEAFF
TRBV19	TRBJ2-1	CASSIGAGPANEQFF
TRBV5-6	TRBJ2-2	CASSFGDDGELFF
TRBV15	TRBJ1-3	CATSSDRARWLSGNTIYF
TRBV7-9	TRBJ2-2	CASSLVRLDRVDRTGELFF
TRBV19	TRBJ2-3	CASSISGGSDTQYF
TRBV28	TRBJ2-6	CASSSIRATGANVLTF
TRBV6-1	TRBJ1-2	CASSGRGANYGYTF
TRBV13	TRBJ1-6	CASSLGHNNSPLHF
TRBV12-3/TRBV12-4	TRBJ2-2	CASSPHSGPAGELFF
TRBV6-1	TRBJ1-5	CASSDAGGTQPQHF
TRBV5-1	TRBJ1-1	CASSSSRDRALNTEAFF
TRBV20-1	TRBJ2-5	CSARELAGLAGLETQYF
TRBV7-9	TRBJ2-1	CASSLGQFF
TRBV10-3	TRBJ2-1	CAISESVGLEFDEQFF
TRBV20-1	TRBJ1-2	CSAKPGLPRRVGYTF
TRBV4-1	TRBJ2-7	CASSQPSRGNYEQYF
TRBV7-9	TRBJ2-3	CASRPRTGFGTDTQYF
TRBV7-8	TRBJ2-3	CASSRVKREGLGTDTQYF
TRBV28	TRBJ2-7	CASSLPVRDEQYF
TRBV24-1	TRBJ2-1	CATSDFSQGGYNEQFF
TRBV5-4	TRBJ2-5	CASSPSGGGEETQYF
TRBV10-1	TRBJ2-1	CASSPPGSRDEQFF
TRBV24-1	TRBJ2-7	CATSDNDRGTYEQYF
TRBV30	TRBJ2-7	CAWSAAGYSYEQYF
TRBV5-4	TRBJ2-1	CASSFTLNEQFF
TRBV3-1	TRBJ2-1	CASSQRAGYNEQFF
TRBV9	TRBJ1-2	CASSDSTRTGYYGYTF
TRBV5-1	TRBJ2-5	CASSSRTGYLETQYF
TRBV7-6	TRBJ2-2	CASSLGGAAGELFF
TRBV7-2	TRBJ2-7	CASSFRSTPYEQYF
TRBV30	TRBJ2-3	CACTQPGTLADTQYF
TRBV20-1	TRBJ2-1	CSTSLGLYNEQFF
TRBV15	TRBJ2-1	CATSRDGPFEQFF
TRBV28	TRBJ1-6	CASSRSGENSPLHF
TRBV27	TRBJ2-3	CASSFGSAGDTQYF
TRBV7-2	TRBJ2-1	CASSLSQRGVPNEQFF
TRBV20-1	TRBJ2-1	CSARGGAGEQFF
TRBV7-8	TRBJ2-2	CASTQGYMTGELFF
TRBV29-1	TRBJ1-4	CSVFDGGGEKLFF
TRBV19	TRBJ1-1	CANSIQAGLDTEAFF
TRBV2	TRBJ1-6	CASRTGAGDNSPLHF
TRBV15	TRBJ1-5	CATSYDSNQPQHF
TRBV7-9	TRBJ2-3	CASSPTSWGQEYF